The present entry profiles one TCR beta chain with its context. The sample originates from a study of blood T cell repertoires in COVID-19. Study-level information: The origin of the acute and convalescent COVID-19 samples was the United States, Italy and Spain.

The assay was immunoSEQ multiplex PCR, and TCRdb's table has in-frame clones only and misses some. This table holds 200,000 or so clones, 65% to 90% found once. V was pared by 5 bases and J by 3 bases, with 14 bases between. CDR1 and CDR2 (germline): MNHEY, SMNVEV (reference sequence). This CDR3 contains 14 residues. The chain combines TRBV27 with TRBJ2-7; weak D call: TRBD1 (6 bases). The TCR originated in an elderly man with acute or convalescent COVID-19. The sample comprised peripheral blood. CDR3 sequence reads: CASSRAGVLYEQYF. CDR3 DNA sequence: TGTGCCAGCAGTCGCGCAGGGGTACTCTACGAGCAGTACTTC.